This T cell receptor beta chain was documented in a study of blood T cell repertoires in COVID-19. About the research overall: The analysed material was cDNA or gDNA that came from T cells, B-cell-depleted T cells, or PBMCs.

J gave up 2 bases and V 6 bases, and 9 bases lay outside the gene matches. CDR1 and CDR2 (germline): MDHEN, SYDVKM. The CDR3 is 17 residues long. Sequencing was performed with immunoSEQ multiplex PCR; in TCRdb, only in-frame clones are kept and a portion is missing. The table includes 200,000 to 250,000 clones, approximately 84% detected once. The chain couples TRBV28 to TRBJ1-4; 10 bases map to TRBD1. The sequenced material came from peripheral blood. The TCR comes from a man of 80 years or more with acute or convalescent COVID-19. The CDR3 DNA reads TGTGCCAGCAGAGATTCGGGACAGGGGTTGACTAATGAAAAACTGTTTTTT. The encoded protein is CASRDSGQGLTNEKLFF. The full variable domain, completed using reference TRBV28 and TRBJ1-4, is DVKVTQSSRYLVKRTGEKVFLECVQDMDHENMFWYRQDPGLGLRLIYFSYDVKMKEKGDIPEGYSVSREKKERFSLILESASTNQTSMYLCASRDSGQGLTNEKLFFGSGTQLSVL.